The 14 T cell receptor beta chains in this list originate from one sample, sequenced in a study of identical twins. Each CDR3 protein is one row after TCRdb ran MiXCR on the 5' RACE reads. The table lists around 250,000 distinct CDR3 sequences, 7% of them singletons. The same data also contributed to another study, on yellow fever vaccine responses in identical twins.

The sequencing input was memory (CD45RO+) T cells sorted from blood. These receptors all stem from a woman aged 18-29 years in good health.

This clonotype has a single count. This CDR3 is CASSLVVGGKETQYF. CDR3 coding DNA: TGTGCCAGCAGCTTAGTGGTGGGGGGGAAAGAGACCCAGTACTTC. The rearrangement links TRBV7-2 to TRBJ2-5; 7 bases line up with TRBD2. V was clipped by 1 base and J by 3 bases; unmatched bases: 5. The V gene's germline CDR1 is SGHTA and CDR2 FQGNSA. CDR3 length: 15 residues.

The J gene is TRBJ2-1, the V gene TRBV19; 10 bases are a match to TRBD2. Trimming took 3 bases from V and 6 from J; bases not matched to a gene: 5. The CDR3 length is 15 residues. Germline V gives CDR1 LNHDA, CDR2 SQIVND (reference sequence). CDR3 in DNA: TGTGCCAGTAGTATTGAGACTAGCGGGCGCAATGAGCAGTTCTTC. Amino acids: CASSIETSGRNEQFF.

The chain employs TRBV20-1 and TRBJ2-2, with 12 bases aligning to TRBD1. The germline gives CDR1 DFQATT, CDR2 SNEGSKA (reference sequence). This CDR3 has 16 amino acids. V lost 0 bases to trimming and J lost 4 bases; unmatched junction nucleotides: 3. The CDR3 protein is CSARERDRGRTGELFF. The DNA for the CDR3 is TGCAGTGCTAGAGAGAGGGACAGGGGGCGCACCGGGGAGCTGTTTTTT.

This clonotype turned up a few times. J is TRBJ1-2 and V is TRBV4-1; TRBD1 is a possible D gene (5 bases). The V end was cut by 4 bases, the J end by 7 bases, with 19 bases between. CDR1 MGHRA and CDR2 YSYEKL come from the germline V gene. There are 15 residues in the CDR3. CDR3 loop: CASSPTPQGTAGYTF. The CDR3 DNA is TGCGCCAGCAGCCCTACACCGCAGGGCACGGCTGGCTACACCTTC.

This clonotype occurred many times. The chain couples TRBV15 to TRBJ2-1; TRBD2 aligns across 10 bases. Germline V CDR1 and CDR2: LNHNV, YYDKDF (reference sequence). The V and J ends lost 0 bases and 6 bases, in that order; junction bases with no gene match: 2. There are 15 residues in the CDR3. CDR3 sequence (DNA): TGTGCCACCAGCAGAGAACTAGCGGGACCCAATGAGCAGTTCTTC. This codes for CATSRELAGPNEQFF.

The gene calls are TRBV5-1 and TRBJ2-1, with 8 bases lining up with TRBD2. The CDR3 is 17 residues long. J lost 1 base, V lost 5 bases, and 11 bases had no gene match. Germline values: CDR1 SGHRS, CDR2 YFSETQ. CDR3 amino acids: CASSFTSGGASYNEQFF. CDR3 in DNA: TGCGCCAGCAGTTTCACGAGCGGGGGCGCGTCCTACAATGAGCAGTTCTTC.

The chain combines TRBV20-1 with TRBJ2-2, with a tentative D call TRBD2 (5 bases). In germline, CDR1 is DFQATT, CDR2 SNEGSKA (reference sequence). The CDR3 is 14 residues long. With 5 bases removed from V and 3 bases from J, the gap between germline ends came to 13 bases. CDR3 loop: CSARWVGDTGELFF. Here the CDR3 DNA reads TGCAGTGCTCGGTGGGTGGGAGACACCGGGGAGCTGTTTTTT.

The rearrangement joins TRBV20-1 to TRBJ1-1, with TRBD1 matching over 8 bases. J lost 1 base, V lost 6 bases, and 7 bases had no gene match. Germline V gene lookup returns CDR1 DFQATT and CDR2 SNEGSKA (reference sequence). CDR3 length: 14 amino acids. CDR3 residues: CSAPRTGPNTEAFF. The CDR3 coding sequence is TGCAGTGCCCCACGGACAGGGCCGAACACTGAAGCTTTCTTT.

This clonotype was seen at least ten times. V usage is TRBV12-3 or TRBV12-4 and J usage is TRBJ2-5, with D unclear. There are 13 residues in the CDR3. Trimming took 3 bases from V and 9 from J, leaving 14 bases between them. In DNA form, the CDR3 reads TGTGCCAGCAGTTTGGGAAGGACCCGGGCCCAGTACTTC. Protein: CASSLGRTRAQYF.

This clonotype was recorded a few times. This chain uses TRBV6-5 with TRBJ2-5, with TRBD2 matching over 14 bases. V was pared by 2 bases and J by 5 bases, with 4 bases of the junction left unmatched. CDR1 and CDR2 from the germline V gene are MNHEY and SVGAGI. This CDR3 has 16 residues. The CDR3 bases are TGTGCCAGCAGTTACCTGACTAGCGGGAGGGGGGAGACCCAGTACTTC. Translated, it gives CASSYLTSGRGETQYF.

This clonotype was seen repeatedly, ten times or more. The chain combines TRBV6-1 with TRBJ1-2; tentative D call: TRBD1 (5 bases). Germline V gene lookup returns CDR1 MNHNS and CDR2 SASEGT. There are 15 residues in the CDR3. V lost 2 bases and J lost 1, with 11 bases in between. CDR3 amino acids: CASSEQGELNYGYTF. The CDR3 region has the DNA TGTGCCAGCAGTGAACAGGGCGAACTTAACTATGGCTACACCTTC.

In the case of this clonotype: Because the CDR3's place on the DNA is in doubt, the DNA is left out and the CDR3 is given as listed by TCRdb. CDR3 residues: CAFRRNRVASGSQETQYF. This rearrangement joins TRBV3-2 to TRBJ2-5; the D call TRBD2 from the table was never checked on the DNA. TRBV3-2 is an annotated pseudogene. From its first to its last residue, the CDR3 has 18 amino acids.

The table lists this clonotype with many counts. The V gene is TRBV6-2 or TRBV6-3, the J gene TRBJ2-2, with 7 nucleotides matching TRBD2. The CDR3 totals 16 residues. V lost 0 bases to trimming and J lost 7 bases; unmatched junction nucleotides: 8. The germline CDR1 and CDR2 sequences are MNHEY and SVGEGT. The CDR3: CASSYSVREYDGELFF. CDR3 nucleotides: TGTGCCAGCAGTTACTCGGTGCGGGAGTATGACGGGGAGCTGTTTTTT.

This clonotype was observed a handful of times. V usage is TRBV7-9 and J usage is TRBJ2-7; D gene uncertain. The V gene's germline CDR1 is SEHNR and CDR2 FQNEAQ (reference sequence). The CDR3 is 14 residues long. Trimming took 5 bases from V and 2 from J, leaving 13 bases between them. DNA of the CDR3: TGTGCCAGCAGCGCCAATACCGCTACCTACGAGCAGTACGTC. Its protein is CASSANTATYEQYV.